Sequencing of this T cell receptor beta chain was carried out in a study of blood T cell repertoires in COVID-19. The authors' processing: Nucleated cell number was recorded as an estimate derived from reference gene primer amplification. The protocol was immunoSEQ multiplex PCR, while the TCRdb copy is restricted to in-frame clones and leaves out a portion. V and J calls and clone size come straight from that table; D and trimming were deduced from the DNA. Of 150,000 to 200,000 clones listed, under 90% are singletons. The germline V gene has CDR1 KGHDR and CDR2 SFDVKD. The length of the CDR3 is 15 residues. Deletions cut 3 bases from V and 10 bases from J, with 18 bases between. The study recruited people aged roughly 18 to 89 years across about 25 US areas. Clinical history as reported by participants underpinned cohort assignment.

The TCR originated in a man in his 60s who had recovered from COVID-19. The chain has TRBV24-1 and TRBJ2-1; TRBD1 might be the D (6 bases). Sequencing was done on a sample of PBMCs or T cells enriched from blood (not recorded which). CDR3 sequence: CATSDLMNSGTEQFF. CDR3 DNA sequence: TGTGCCACCAGTGATCTGATGAACTCCGGGACAGAGCAGTTCTTC.